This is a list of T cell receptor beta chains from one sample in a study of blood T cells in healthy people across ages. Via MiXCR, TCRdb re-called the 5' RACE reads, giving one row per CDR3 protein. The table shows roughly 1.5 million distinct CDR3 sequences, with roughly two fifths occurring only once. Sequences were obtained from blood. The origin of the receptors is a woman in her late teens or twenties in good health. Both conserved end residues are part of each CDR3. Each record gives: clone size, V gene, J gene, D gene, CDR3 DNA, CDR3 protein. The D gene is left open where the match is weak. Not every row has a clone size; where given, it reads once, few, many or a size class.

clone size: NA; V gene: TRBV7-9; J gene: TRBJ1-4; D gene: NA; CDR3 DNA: TGTGCCAGCAGCTTAGGACCGGACCTTAATGAAAAACTGTTTTTT; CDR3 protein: CASSLGPDLNEKLFF
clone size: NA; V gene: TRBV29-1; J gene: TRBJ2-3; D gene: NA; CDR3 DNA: TGCAGCGTTGATCCTCGCACTAACACAGATACGCAGTATTTT; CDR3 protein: CSVDPRTNTDTQYF
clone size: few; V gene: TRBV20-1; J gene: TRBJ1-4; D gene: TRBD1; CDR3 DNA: TGCAGTGCCCGGACAGGGGGGCAAGAAAAACTGTTTTTT; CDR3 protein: CSARTGGQEKLFF
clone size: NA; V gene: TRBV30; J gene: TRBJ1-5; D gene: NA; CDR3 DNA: TGTGCCTGGAGCCTAACCCCCTGGCAGCCCCAGCATTTT; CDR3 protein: CAWSLTPWQPQHF
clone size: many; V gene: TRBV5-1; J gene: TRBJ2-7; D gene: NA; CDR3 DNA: TGCGCCAGCAGCTTGGTACTAGGCGAGCAGTACTTC; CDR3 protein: CASSLVLGEQYF
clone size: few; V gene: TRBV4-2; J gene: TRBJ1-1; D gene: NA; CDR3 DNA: TGTGCCAGCAGCCAGGAGACAGCAACGAACACTGAAGCTTTCTTT; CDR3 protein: CASSQETATNTEAFF
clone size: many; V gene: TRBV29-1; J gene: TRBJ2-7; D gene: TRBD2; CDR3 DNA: TGCAGCGTTGAAGGACTAGCGGGAGCCAAGTCCTACGAGCAGTACTTC; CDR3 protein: CSVEGLAGAKSYEQYF
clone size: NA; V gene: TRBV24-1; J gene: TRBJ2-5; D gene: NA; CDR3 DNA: TGTGCCACCAGTGACTTCGCGGAGACCCAGTACTTC; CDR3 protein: CATSDFAETQYF
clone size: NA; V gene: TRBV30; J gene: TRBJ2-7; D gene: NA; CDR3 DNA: TGTGCCTGGAGTGACCCAATTGGGTGGCCTAGCTCCTACGAGCAGTACTTC; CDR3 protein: CAWSDPIGWPSSYEQYF
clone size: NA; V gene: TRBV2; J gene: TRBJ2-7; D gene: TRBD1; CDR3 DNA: TGTGCCAGCCTCAGGCTCAGGACAGGGGACTACGAGCAGTACTTC; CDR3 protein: CASLRLRTGDYEQYF
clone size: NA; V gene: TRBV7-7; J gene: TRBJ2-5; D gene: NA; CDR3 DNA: TGTGCCAGCAGCTTAAATCAGGGTGGAGAGACCCAGTACTTC; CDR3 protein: CASSLNQGGETQYF
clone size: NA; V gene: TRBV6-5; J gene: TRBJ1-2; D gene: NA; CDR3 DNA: TGTGCCAGCAGCGCTCTTAACTATGGCTACACCTTC; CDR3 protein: CASSALNYGYTF
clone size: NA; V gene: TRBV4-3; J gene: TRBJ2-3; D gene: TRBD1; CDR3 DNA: TGCGCCAGCAGCCAAGATGTGGGACAGAGTCCAGATACGCAGTATTTT; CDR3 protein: CASSQDVGQSPDTQYF
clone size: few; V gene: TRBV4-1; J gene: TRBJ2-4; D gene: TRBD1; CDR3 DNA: TGCGCCAGCAGCCTGGGGACAGGGGGAGACATTCAGTACTTC; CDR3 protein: CASSLGTGGDIQYF
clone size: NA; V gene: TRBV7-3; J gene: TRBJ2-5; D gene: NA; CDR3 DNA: TGTGCCAGCAGCCCCCGAGGGAGCTCCTACAATGACCAGTACTTC; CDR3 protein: CASSPRGSSYNDQYF
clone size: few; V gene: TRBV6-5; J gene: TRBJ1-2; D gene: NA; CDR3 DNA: TGTGCCAGCAGTGATTTTTTCGATGGCTACACCTTC; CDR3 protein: CASSDFFDGYTF
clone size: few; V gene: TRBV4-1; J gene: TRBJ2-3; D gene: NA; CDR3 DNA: TGCGCCAGCAGCCAAGGAGGACTCCCGCAGGTCACAGATACGCAGTATTTT; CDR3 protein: CASSQGGLPQVTDTQYF
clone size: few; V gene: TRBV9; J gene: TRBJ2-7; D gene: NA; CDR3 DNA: TGTGCCAGCAGCGTAGGGAAGGGAACCTACGAGCAGTACTTC; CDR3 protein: CASSVGKGTYEQYF
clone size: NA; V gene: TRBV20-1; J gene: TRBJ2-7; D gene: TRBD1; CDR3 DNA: TGCAGTGCTAGAGATCTGGGGACAGGGGGCTACGAGCAGTACTTC; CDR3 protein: CSARDLGTGGYEQYF
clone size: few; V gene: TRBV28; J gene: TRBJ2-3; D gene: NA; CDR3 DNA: TGTGCCAGCAGTACAAGCGGGTTTGGCACAGATACGCAGTATTTT; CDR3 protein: CASSTSGFGTDTQYF
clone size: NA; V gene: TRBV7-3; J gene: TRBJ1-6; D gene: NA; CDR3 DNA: TGTGCCAGCAGCTCCTCCGGGACCAAAAATTCACCCCTCCACTTT; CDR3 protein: CASSSSGTKNSPLHF
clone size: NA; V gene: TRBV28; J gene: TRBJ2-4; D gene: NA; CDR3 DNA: TGTGCCAGCAGTGACCCTAGGGAGTACGCCAAAAACATTCAGTACTTC; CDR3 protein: CASSDPREYAKNIQYF
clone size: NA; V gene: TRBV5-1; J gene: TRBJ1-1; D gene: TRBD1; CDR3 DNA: TGCGCCAGCAGCTTCCAGACAGGGACAAACACTGAAGCTTTCTTT; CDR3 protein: CASSFQTGTNTEAFF
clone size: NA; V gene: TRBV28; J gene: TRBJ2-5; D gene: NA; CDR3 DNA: TGTCCCAGCAGTTTGGGTCACGCCGGCACCCTACAAGAGACCCAGTACTTC; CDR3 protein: CPSSLGHAGTLQETQYF
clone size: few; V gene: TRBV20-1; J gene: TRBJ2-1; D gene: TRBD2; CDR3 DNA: TGCAGCGGCCTGGGACTAGCGGGAGCTTCATCCTACAATGAGCAGTTCTTC; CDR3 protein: CSGLGLAGASSYNEQFF
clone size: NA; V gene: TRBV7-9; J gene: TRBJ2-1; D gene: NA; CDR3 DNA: TGTGCCAGCAGCCTGCGGCTCGAAACGAATGAGCAGTTCTTC; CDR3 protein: CASSLRLETNEQFF
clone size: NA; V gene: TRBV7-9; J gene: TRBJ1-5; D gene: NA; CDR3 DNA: TGTGCCAGCTGCAATCAGCCCCAGCATTTT; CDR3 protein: CASCNQPQHF
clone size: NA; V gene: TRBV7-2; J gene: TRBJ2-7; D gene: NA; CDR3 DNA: TGTGCCAGCAGCCCAGGTACTAGAGTATACAATGAGCAGTACTTC; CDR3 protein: CASSPGTRVYNEQYF
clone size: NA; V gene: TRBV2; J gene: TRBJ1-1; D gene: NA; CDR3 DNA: TGTGCCAGCAGTGCAGGGGTCCCGCCGACTGAAGCTTTCTTT; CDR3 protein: CASSAGVPPTEAFF
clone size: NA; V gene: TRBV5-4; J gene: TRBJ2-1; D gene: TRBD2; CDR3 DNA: TGTGCCAGCAGCCTAGGGACCGGGGGGGCCTACAATGAGCAGTTCTTC; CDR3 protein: CASSLGTGGAYNEQFF
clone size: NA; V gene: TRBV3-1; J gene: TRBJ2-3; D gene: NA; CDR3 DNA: TGTGCCAGCAGCCAAGAGGAGCCCGGGTTTGCCACAGATACGCAGTATTTT; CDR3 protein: CASSQEEPGFATDTQYF
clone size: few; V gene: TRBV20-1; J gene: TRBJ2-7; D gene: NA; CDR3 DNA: TGCAGTGCTAGGGGACCGTTCTCCTACGAGCAGTACTTC; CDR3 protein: CSARGPFSYEQYF
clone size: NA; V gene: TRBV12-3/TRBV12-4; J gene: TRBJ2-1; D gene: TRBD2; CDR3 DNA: TGTGCCAGCACCCTAGCGGGAGGTATAAAGTACAATGAGCAGTTCTTC; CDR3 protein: CASTLAGGIKYNEQFF
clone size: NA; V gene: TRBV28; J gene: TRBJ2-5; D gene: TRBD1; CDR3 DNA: TGTGCCAGTGTGGGACAGGGGTACCGTGGGACCCAGTACTTC; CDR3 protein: CASVGQGYRGTQYF
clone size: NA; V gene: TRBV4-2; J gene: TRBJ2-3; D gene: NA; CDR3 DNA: TGTGCCAGCAGCCTAAGTTTGGGAGTTCAGACAGATACGCAGTATTTT; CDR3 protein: CASSLSLGVQTDTQYF
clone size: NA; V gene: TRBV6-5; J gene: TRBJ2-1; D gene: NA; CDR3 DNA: TGTGCCAGCAGTTACTCGAGACGTGTCTCCTACAATGAGCAGTTCTTC; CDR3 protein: CASSYSRRVSYNEQFF
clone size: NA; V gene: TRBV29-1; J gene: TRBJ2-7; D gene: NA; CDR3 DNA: TGCAGCGTTACCCAACCGGGCGCAGGCGAGCAGTACTTC; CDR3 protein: CSVTQPGAGEQYF
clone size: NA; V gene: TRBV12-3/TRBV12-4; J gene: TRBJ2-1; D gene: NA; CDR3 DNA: TGTGCCAGCAGGTGGGGGGATGAGCAGTTCTTC; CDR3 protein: CASRWGDEQFF
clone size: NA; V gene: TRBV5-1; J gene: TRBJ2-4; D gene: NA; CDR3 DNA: TGCGCCAGCAGCTCTGGTCTTGGAGAAAACATTCAGTACTTC; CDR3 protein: CASSSGLGENIQYF
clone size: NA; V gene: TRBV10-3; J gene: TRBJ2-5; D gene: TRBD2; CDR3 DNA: TGTGCCATCAGCACACGAGCGGGGGTGAGAGAGCAGTACTTC; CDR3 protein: CAISTRAGVREQYF
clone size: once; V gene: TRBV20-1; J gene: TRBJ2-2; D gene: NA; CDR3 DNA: TGCAGTGCTAGACCGCCCCGGGGAAAGGTATCCACCGGGGAGCTGTTTTTT; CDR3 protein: CSARPPRGKVSTGELFF
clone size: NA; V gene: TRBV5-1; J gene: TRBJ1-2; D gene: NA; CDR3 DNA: TGCGCCAGCAGCACCGGGACACTAGCTAACTATGGCTACACCTTC; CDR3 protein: CASSTGTLANYGYTF
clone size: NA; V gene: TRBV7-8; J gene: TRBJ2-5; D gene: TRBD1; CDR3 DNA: TGTGCCAGCAGCTCCCACTGGGGGACAGGGGGGCCCAAGACCCAGTACTTC; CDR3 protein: CASSSHWGTGGPKTQYF
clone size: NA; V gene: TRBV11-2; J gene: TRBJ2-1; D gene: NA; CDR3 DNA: TGTGCCAGCAGCTTAGATTTCGGAGTGGATGAGCAGTTCTTC; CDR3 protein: CASSLDFGVDEQFF
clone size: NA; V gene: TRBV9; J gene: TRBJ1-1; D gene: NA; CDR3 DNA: TGTGCCAGCAGCGTAGGTGGGGGTCCGAACACTGAAGCTTTCTTT; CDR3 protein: CASSVGGGPNTEAFF
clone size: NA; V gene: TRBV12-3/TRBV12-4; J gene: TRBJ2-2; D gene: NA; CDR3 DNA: TGTGCCAGCAGTCCCCAGACTAGAGCACCCGGGGAGCTGTTTTTT; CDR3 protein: CASSPQTRAPGELFF
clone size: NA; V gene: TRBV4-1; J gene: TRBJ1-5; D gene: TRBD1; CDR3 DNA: TGCGCCAGCAGCCAAGTGGCAGGGGGGGCCAATCAGCCCCAGCATTTT; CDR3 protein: CASSQVAGGANQPQHF
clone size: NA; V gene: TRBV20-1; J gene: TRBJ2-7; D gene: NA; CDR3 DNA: TGCAGTGCTACCTCAGCTCCGGGACACAGCTACGAGCAGTACTTC; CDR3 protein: CSATSAPGHSYEQYF
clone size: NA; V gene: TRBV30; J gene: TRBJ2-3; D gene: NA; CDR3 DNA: TGTGCCGGTCACAGGGAAAATACGCAGTATTTT; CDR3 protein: CAGHRENTQYF
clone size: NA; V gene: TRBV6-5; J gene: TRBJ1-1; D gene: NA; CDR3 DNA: TGTGCCAGCAGGCGGGGTAGGAACACTGAAGCTTTCTTT; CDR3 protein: CASRRGRNTEAFF
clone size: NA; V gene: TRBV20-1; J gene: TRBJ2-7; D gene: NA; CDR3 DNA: TGCAGTGTCTCTCACGGGACTTCCTACAATGAGCAGTACTTC; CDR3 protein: CSVSHGTSYNEQYF
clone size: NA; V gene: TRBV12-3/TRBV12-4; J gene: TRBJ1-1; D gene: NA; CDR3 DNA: TGTGCCAGCAAGAGAAACGGATACACTGAAGCTTTCTTT; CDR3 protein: CASKRNGYTEAFF
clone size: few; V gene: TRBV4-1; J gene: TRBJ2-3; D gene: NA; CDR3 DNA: TGCGCCAGCAGCCAAGATATACGAGTAACTAGCACAGATACGCAGTATTTT; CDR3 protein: CASSQDIRVTSTDTQYF
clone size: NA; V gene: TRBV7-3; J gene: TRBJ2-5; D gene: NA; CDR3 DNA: TGTGCCAGCAGCTCCCCGAACTCAAATGAGCAGTACTTC; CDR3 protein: CASSSPNSNEQYF
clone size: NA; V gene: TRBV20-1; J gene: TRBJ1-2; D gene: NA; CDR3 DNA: TGCAGTGCTAGAGATCACGCGGGCTATGGCTACACCTTC; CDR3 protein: CSARDHAGYGYTF
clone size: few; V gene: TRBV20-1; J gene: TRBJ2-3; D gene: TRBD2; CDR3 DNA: TGCAGTGCTAGTGGGCTAGCGGGAGGGGGCACAGATACGCAGTATTTT; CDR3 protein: CSASGLAGGGTDTQYF
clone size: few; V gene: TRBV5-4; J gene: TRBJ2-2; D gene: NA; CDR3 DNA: TGTGCCAGCAGCTTGGTGACAACGAACACCGGGGAGCTGTTTTTT; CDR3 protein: CASSLVTTNTGELFF
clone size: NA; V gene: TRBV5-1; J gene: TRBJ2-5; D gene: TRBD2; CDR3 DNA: TGCGCCAGCAGCTACAAACTAGCGGCCCAGAACAATGAGCAGTACTTC; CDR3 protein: CASSYKLAAQNNEQYF
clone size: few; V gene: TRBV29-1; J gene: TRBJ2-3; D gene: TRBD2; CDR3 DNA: TGCAGCGTTGGGGGACTATCTCCAGGCACAGATACGCAGTATTTT; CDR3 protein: CSVGGLSPGTDTQYF
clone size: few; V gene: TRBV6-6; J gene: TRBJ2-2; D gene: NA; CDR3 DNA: TGTGCCAGCAGCCCTGAGAGGGTGAACACCGGGGAGCTGTTTTTT; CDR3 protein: CASSPERVNTGELFF